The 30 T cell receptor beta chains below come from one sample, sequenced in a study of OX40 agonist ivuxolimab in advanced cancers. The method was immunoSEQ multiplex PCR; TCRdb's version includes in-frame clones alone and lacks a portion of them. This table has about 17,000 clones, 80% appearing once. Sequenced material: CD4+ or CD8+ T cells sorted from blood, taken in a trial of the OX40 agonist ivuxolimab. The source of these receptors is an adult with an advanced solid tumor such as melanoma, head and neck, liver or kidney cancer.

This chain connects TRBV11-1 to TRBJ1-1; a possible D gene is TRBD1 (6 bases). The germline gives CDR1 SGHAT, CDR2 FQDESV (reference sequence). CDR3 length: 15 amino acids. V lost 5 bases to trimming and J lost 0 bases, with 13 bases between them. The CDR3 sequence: CASSGKQGMNTEAFF. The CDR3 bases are TGTGCCAGCAGCGGAAAACAGGGTATGAACACTGAAGCTTTCTTT.

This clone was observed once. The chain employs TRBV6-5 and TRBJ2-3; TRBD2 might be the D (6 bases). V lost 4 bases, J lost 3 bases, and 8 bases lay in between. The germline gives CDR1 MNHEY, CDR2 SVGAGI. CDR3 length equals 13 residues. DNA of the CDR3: TGTGCCAGCAGTTTTGGGGGGACAGATACGCAGTATTTT. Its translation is CASSFGGTDTQYF.

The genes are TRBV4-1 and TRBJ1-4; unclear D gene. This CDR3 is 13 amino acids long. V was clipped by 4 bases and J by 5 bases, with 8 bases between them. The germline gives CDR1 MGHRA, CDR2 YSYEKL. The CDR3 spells CASSPDWNEKLFF. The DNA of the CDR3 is TGCGCCAGCAGCCCGGATTGGAATGAAAAACTGTTTTTT.

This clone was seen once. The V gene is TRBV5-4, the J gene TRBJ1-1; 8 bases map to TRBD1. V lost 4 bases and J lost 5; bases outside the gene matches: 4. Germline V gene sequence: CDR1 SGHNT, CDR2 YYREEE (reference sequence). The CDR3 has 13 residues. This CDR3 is CASSGRGRTEAFF. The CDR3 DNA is TGTGCCAGCAGCGGCAGGGGGCGTACTGAAGCTTTCTTT.

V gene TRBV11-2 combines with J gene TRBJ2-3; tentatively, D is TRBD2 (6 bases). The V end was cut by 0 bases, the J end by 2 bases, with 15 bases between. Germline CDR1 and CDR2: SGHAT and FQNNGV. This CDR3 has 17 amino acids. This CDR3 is CASSLEVRLGVTDTQYF. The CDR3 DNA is TGTGCCAGCAGCTTAGAGGTCCGACTAGGGGTCACAGATACGCAGTATTTT.

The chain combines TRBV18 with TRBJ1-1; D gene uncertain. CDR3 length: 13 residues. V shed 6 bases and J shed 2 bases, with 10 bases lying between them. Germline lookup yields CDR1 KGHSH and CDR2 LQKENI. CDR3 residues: CASSPDGNTEAFF. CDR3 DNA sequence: TGTGCCAGCTCCCCCGACGGAAACACTGAAGCTTTCTTT.

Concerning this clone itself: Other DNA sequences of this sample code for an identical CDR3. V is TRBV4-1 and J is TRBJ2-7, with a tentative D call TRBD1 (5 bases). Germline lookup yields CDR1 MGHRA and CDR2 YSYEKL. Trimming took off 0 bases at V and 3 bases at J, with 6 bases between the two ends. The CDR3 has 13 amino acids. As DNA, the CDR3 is TGCGCCAGCAGCCAAGATAGGGGCTACGAGCAGTACTTC. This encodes CASSQDRGYEQYF.

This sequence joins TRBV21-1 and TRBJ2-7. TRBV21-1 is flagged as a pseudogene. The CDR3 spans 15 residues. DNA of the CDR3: TGTGCCAGCAGCAAAGTCCGGGGGTTGAGGGGGGAGCAGTACTTC. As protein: CASSKVRGLRGEQYF.

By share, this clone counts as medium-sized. The CDR3 loop is CASSELAGADETQYF. In nucleotides, the CDR3 is TGTGCCAGCAGTGAACTAGCGGGGGCGGATGAGACCCAGTACTTC. The V gene is TRBV2, the J gene TRBJ2-5; 10 nucleotides line up with TRBD2. From germline, CDR1 is SNHLY and CDR2 FYNNEI. Germline trimming cut 2 bases from V and 5 bases from J; bases unmatched to any gene: 5. The CDR3 length is 15 residues.

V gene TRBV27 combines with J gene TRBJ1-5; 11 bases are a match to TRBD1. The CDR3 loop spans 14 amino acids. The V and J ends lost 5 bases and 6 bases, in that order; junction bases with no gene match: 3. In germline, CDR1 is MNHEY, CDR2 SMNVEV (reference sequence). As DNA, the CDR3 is TGTGCCAGCAGTGCCGGGACAGGGGGTCAGCCCCAGCATTTT. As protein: CASSAGTGGQPQHF.

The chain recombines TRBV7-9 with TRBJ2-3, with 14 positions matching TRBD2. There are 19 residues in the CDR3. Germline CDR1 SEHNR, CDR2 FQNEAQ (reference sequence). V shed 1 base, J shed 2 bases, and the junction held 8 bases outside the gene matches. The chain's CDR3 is CASSLVGGTSGSPTDTQYF. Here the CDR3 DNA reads TGTGCCAGCAGCTTAGTAGGTGGGACTAGCGGGAGCCCCACAGATACGCAGTATTTT.

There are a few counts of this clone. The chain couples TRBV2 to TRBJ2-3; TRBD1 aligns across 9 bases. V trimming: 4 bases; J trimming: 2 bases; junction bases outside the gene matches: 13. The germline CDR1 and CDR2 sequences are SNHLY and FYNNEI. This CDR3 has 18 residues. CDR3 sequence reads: CASSVPSGTGPYTDTQYF. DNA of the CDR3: TGTGCCAGCAGTGTTCCCTCCGGGACAGGGCCTTACACAGATACGCAGTATTTT.

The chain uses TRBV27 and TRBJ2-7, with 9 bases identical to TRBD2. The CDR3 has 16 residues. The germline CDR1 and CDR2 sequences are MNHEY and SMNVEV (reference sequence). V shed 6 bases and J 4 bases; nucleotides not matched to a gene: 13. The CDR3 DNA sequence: TGTGCCAGCAGCACTAACGCGGGGGGGCGGGGGTACGAGCAGTACTTC. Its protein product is CASSTNAGGRGYEQYF.

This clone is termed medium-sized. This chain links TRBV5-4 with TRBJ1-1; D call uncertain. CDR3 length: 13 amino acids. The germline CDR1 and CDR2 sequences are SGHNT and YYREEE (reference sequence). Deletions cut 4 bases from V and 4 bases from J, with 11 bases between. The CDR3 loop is CASSVLGGTEAFF. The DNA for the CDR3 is TGTGCCAGCAGCGTGCTGGGTGGCACTGAAGCTTTCTTT.

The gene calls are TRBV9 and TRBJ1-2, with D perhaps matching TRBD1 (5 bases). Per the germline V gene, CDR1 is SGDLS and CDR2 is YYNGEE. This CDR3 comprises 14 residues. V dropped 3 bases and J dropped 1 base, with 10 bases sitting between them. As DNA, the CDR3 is TGTGCCAGCAGCGGGGGGGAGAGTAACTATGGCTACACCTTC. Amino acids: CASSGGESNYGYTF.

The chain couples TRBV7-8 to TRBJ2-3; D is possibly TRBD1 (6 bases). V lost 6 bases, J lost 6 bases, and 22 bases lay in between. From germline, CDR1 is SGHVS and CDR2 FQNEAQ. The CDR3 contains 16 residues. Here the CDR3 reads CASRQRGQEVRDTQYF. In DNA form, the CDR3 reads TGTGCCAGCAGACAAAGGGGACAAGAAGTAAGGGATACGCAGTATTTT.

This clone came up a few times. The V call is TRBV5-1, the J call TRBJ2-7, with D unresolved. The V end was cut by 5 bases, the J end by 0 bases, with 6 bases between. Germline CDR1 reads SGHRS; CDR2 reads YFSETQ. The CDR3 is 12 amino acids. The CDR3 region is CASSSSSYEQYF. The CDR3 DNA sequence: TGCGCCAGCAGTTCGAGCTCCTACGAGCAGTACTTC.

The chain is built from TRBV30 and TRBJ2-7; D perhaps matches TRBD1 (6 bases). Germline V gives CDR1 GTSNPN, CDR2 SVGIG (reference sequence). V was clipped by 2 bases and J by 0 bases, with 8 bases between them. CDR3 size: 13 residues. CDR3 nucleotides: TGTGCCTGGAGTACAGGGAGCTCCTACGAGCAGTACTTC. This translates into CAWSTGSSYEQYF. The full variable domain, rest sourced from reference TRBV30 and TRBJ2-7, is SQTIHQWPATLVQPVGSPLSLECTVEGTSNPNLYWYRQAAGRGLQLLFYSVGIGQISSEVPQNLSASRPQDRQFILSSKKLLLSDSGFYLCAWSTGSSYEQYFGPGTRLTVT.

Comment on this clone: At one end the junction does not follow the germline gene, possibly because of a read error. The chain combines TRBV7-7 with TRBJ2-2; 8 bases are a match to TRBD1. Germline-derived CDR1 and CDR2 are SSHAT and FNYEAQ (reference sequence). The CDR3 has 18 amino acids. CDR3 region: CASSGGQGSVSGSGELFF. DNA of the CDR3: TGTGCTAGCAGCGGAGGACAGGGTTCAGTTTCGGGGTCCGGGGAGCTGTTTTTT.

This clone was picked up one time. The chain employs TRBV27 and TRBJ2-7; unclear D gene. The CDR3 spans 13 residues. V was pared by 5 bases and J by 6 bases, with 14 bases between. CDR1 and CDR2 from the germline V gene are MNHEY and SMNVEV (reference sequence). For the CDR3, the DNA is TGTGCCAGCAGTCCGAGGACGGTAGTCGAGCAGTACTTC. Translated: CASSPRTVVEQYF.

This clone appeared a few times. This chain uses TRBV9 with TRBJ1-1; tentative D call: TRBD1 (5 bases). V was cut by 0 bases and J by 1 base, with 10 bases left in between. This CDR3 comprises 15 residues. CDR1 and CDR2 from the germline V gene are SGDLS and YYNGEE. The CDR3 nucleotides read TGTGCCAGCAGCGTAGCTAGTAGGGGGAACACTGAAGCTTTCTTT. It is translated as CASSVASRGNTEAFF.

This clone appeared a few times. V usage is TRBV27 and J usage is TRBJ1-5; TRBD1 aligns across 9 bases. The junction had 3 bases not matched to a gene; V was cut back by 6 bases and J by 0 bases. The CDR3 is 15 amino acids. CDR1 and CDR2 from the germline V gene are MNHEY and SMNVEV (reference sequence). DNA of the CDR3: TGTGCCAGCAGCACAGGGGGCTATAGCAATCAGCCCCAGCATTTT. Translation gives CASSTGGYSNQPQHF.

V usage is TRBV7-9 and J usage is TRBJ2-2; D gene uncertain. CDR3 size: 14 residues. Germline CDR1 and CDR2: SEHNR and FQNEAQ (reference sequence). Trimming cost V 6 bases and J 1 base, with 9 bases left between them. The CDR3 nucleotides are TGTGCCAGCAGGCCAGCTAGGAACACCGGGGAGCTGTTTTTT. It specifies CASRPARNTGELFF.

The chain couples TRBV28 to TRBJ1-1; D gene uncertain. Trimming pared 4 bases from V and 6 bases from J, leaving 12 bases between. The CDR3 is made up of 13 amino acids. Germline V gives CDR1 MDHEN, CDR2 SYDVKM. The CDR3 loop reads CASSSVTNSEAFF. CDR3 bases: TGTGCCAGCAGTTCCGTTACCAATTCTGAAGCTTTCTTT. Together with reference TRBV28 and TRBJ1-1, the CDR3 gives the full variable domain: DVKVTQSSRYLVKRTGEKVFLECVQDMDHENMFWYRQDPGLGLRLIYFSYDVKMKEKGDIPEGYSVSREKKERFSLILESASTNQTSMYLCASSSVTNSEAFFGQGTRLTVV.

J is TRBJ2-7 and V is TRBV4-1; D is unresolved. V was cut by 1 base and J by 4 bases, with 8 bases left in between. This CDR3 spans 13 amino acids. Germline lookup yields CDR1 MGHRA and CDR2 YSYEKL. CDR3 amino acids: CASSQAQRYEQYF. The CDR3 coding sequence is TGCGCCAGCAGCCAAGCCCAGAGATACGAGCAGTACTTC.

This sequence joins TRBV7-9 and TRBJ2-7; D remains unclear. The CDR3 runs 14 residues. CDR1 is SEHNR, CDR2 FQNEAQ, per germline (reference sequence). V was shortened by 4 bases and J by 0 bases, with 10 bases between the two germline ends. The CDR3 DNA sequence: TGTGCCAGCAGCTCCAGTGGGCCCTCCTACGAGCAGTACTTC. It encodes CASSSSGPSYEQYF.

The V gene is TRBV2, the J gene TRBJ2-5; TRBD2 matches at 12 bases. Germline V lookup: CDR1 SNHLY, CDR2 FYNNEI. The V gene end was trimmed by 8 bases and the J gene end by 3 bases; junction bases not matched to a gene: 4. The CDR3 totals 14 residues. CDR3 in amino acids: CASGRLAGEETQYF. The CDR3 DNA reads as TGTGCCAGCGGGCGACTAGCGGGAGAAGAGACCCAGTACTTC.

The CDR3 region is CASSFDTREAFF. CDR3 bases: TGTGCCAGCAGCTTCGACACCCGAGAAGCTTTCTTT. The J gene is TRBJ1-1, the V gene TRBV7-2; unclear D gene. The CDR3 sequence is 12 residues long. Germline V gene data show CDR1 as SGHTA and CDR2 as FQGNSA. With 3 bases removed from V and 8 bases from J, the gap between germline ends came to 10 bases. The full variable domain, in which reference TRBV7-2 and TRBJ1-1 provide the parts outside the CDR3, is GAGVSQSPSNKVTEKGKDVELRCDPISGHTALYWYRQSLGQGLEFLIYFQGNSAPDKSGLPSDRFSAERTGGSVSTLTIQRTQQEDSAVYLCASSFDTREAFFGQGTRLTVV.

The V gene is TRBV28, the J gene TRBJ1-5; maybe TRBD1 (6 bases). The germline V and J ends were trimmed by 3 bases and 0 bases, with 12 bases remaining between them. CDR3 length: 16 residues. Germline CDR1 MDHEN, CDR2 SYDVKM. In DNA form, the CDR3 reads TGTGCCAGCAGTTTCGAGACAGGAGATAGCAATCAGCCCCAGCATTTT. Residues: CASSFETGDSNQPQHF.

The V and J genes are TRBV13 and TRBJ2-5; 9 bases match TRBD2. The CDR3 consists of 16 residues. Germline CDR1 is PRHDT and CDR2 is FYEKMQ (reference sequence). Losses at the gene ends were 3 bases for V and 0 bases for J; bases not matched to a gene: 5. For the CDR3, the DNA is TGTGCCAGCAGCTTCGGGCTAGCGGGGAACCAAGAGACCCAGTACTTC. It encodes CASSFGLAGNQETQYF.